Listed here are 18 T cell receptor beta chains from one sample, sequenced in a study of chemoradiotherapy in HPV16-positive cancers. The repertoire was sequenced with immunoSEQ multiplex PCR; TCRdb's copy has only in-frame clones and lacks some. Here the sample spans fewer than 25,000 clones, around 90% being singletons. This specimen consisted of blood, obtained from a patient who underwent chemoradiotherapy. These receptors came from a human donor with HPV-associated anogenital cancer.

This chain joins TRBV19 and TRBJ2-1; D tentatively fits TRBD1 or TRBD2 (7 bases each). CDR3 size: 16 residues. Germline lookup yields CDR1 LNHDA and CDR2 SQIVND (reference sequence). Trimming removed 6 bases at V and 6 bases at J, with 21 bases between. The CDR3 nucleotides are TGTGCCAGTAGGGACCTGTCAGGGGGGGATTTCAATGAGCAGTTCTTC. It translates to CASRDLSGGDFNEQFF.

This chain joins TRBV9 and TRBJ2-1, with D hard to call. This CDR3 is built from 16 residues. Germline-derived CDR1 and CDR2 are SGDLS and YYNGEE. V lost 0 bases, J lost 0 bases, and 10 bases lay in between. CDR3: CASSVAGVGSYNEQFF. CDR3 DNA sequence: TGTGCCAGCAGCGTAGCTGGAGTCGGCTCCTACAATGAGCAGTTCTTC.

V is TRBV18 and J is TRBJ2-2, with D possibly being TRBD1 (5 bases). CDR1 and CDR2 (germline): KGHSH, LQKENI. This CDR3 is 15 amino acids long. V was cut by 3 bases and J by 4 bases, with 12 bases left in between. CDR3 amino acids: CASSPSYGATGELFF. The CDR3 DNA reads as TGTGCCAGCTCACCGTCGTATGGGGCCACCGGGGAGCTGTTTTTT.

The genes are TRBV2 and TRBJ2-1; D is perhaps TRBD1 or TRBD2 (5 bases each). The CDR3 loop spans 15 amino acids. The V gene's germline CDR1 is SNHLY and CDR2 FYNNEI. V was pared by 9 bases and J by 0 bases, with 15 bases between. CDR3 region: CASTYRGSSYNEQFF. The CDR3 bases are TGTGCCAGTACTTACCGGGGCAGCTCCTACAATGAGCAGTTCTTC.

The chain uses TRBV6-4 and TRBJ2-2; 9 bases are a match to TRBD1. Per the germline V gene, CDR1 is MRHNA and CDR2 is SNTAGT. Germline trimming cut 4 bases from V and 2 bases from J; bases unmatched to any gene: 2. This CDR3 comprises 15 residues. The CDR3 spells CASSGTGDNTGELFF. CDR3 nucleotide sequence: TGTGCCAGCAGTGGGACAGGGGATAACACCGGGGAGCTGTTTTTT.

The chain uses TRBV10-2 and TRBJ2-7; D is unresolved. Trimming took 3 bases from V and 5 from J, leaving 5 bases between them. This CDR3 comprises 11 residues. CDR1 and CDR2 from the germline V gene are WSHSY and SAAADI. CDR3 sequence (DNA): TGCGCCAGCAGTGATTCCCACGAGCAGTACTTC. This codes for CASSDSHEQYF.

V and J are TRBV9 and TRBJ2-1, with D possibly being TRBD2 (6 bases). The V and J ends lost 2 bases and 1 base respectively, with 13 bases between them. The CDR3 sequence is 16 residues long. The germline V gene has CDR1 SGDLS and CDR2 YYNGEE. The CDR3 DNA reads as TGTGCCAGCAGCGTTGAGCGGGCCCCTTCCTACAATGAGCAGTTCTTC. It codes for CASSVERAPSYNEQFF.

This CDR3 reads CASSWDRAALEAFF. Here the CDR3 DNA reads TGTGCCAGCAGCTGGGACAGGGCCGCCCTTGAAGCTTTCTTT. This rearrangement joins TRBV7-2 to TRBJ1-1; 9 bases are shared with TRBD1. CDR3 length equals 14 residues. The J segment lost 7 bases and the V segment lost 4 bases, leaving 7 bases of the junction unmatched. The germline gives CDR1 SGHTA, CDR2 FQGNSA. The complete variable domain, with remaining parts taken from reference TRBV7-2 and TRBJ1-1, reads GAGVSQSPSNKVTEKGKDVELRCDPISGHTALYWYRQSLGQGLEFLIYFQGNSAPDKSGLPSDRFSAERTGGSVSTLTIQRTQQEDSAVYLCASSWDRAALEAFFGQGTRLTVV.

The CDR3 region has the DNA TGTGCCAGCAGCGTAGACTACAGACTTGGGGACATTCAGTACTTC. Protein sequence: CASSVDYRLGDIQYF. The chain has TRBV9 and TRBJ2-4; D call uncertain. V was cut by 0 bases and J by 8 bases, with 15 bases left in between. Germline assignment: CDR1 SGDLS and CDR2 YYNGEE. The CDR3 length is 15 residues.

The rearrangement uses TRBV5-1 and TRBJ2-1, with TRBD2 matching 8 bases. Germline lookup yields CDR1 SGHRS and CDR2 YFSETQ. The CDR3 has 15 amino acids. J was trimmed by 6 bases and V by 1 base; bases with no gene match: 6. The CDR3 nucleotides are TGCGCCAGCAGCTTGACCGGGACTAGTAGCAATGAGCAGTTCTTC. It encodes CASSLTGTSSNEQFF.

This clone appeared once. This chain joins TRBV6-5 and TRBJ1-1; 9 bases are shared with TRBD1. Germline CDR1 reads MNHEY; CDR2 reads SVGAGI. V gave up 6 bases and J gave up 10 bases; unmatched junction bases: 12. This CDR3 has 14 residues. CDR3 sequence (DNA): TGTGCCAGCAGGGGGTTTTCGACGGGACAGGGAGCTTTCTTT. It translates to CASRGFSTGQGAFF.

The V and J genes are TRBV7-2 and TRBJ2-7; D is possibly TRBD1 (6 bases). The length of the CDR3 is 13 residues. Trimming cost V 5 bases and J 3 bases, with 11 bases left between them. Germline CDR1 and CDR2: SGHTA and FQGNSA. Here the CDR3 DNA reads TGTGCCAGCAGCCCAGGGGCCAGCTACGAGCAGTACTTC. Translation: CASSPGASYEQYF.

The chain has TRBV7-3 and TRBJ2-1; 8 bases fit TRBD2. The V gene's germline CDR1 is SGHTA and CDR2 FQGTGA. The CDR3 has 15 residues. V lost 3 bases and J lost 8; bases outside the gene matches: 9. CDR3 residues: CASSLRGASQDEQFF. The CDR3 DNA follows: TGTGCCAGCAGCTTGCGGGGGGCCTCCCAAGATGAGCAGTTCTTC. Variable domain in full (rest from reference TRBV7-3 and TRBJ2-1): GAGVSQTPSNKVTEKGKYVELRCDPISGHTALYWYRQSLGQGPEFLIYFQGTGAADDSGLPNDRFFAVRPEGSVSTLKIQRTERGDSAVYLCASSLRGASQDEQFFGPGTRLTVL.

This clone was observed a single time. In nucleotides, the CDR3 is TGTGCCAGCAGCCCCTTGGTGTCTGGGGCCAACGTCCTGACTTTC. This codes for CASSPLVSGANVLTF. The chain joins TRBV7-3 to TRBJ2-6; D is unresolved. Germline CDR1 is SGHTA and CDR2 is FQGTGA. The V end lost 5 bases, the J end lost 1 base, and 9 bases lay between the germline ends. This CDR3 spans 15 amino acids. Based on the CDR3 plus reference TRBV7-3 and TRBJ2-6, the full variable domain is GAGVSQTPSNKVTEKGKYVELRCDPISGHTALYWYRQSLGQGPEFLIYFQGTGAADDSGLPNDRFFAVRPEGSVSTLKIQRTERGDSAVYLCASSPLVSGANVLTFGAGSRLTVL.

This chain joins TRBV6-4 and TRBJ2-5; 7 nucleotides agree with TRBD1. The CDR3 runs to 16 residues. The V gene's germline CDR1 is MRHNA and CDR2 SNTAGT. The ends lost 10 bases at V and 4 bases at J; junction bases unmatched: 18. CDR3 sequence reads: CAILDRARGQRETQYF. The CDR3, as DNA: TGTGCCATCCTGGACCGGGCCAGGGGACAGAGAGAGACCCAGTACTTC.

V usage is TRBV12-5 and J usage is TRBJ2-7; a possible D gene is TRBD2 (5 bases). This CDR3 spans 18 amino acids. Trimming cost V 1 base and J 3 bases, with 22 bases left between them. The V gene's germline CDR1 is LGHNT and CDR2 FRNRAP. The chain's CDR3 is CASGLDWRVQLDYYEQYF. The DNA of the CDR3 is TGTGCTAGTGGTTTGGATTGGAGAGTCCAGCTCGACTACTACGAGCAGTACTTC.

The CDR3 bases are TGTGCCAGCAGCCCCGTTCCCGGGACACCGAGGCGAGGGGGCTATGGCTACACCTTC. Translation gives CASSPVPGTPRRGGYGYTF. This chain connects TRBV5-4 to TRBJ1-2, with D possibly being TRBD1 (6 bases). The CDR3 consists of 19 residues. V lost 4 bases to trimming and J lost 4 bases, with 29 bases between them. Germline CDR1 is SGHNT and CDR2 is YYREEE (reference sequence).

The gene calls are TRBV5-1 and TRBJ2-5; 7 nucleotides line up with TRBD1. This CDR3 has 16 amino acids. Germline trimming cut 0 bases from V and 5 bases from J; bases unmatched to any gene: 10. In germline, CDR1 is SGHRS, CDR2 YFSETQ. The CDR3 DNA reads TGCGCCAGCAGCTTGGGCTCTAGGGACAGTGGGGAGACCCAGTACTTC. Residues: CASSLGSRDSGETQYF.